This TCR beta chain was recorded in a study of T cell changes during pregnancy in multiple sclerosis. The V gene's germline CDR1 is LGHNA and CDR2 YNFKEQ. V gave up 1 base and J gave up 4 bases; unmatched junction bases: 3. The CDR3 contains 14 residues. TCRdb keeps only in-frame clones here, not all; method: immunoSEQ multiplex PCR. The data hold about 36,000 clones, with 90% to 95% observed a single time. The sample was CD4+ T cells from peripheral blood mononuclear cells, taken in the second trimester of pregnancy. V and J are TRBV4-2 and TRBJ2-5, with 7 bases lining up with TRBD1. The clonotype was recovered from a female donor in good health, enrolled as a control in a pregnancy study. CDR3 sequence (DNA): TGTGCCAGCAGCCAAGGGGACAGCGGAGAGACCCAGTACTTC. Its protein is CASSQGDSGETQYF.